The 25 T cell receptor beta chains presented below share a single source sample, sequenced in a study of T cells in women clearing cervical HPV infection. Profiling relied on immunoSEQ multiplex PCR, and the TCRdb table lists in-frame clones only, not all of them. This sample lists about 20,000 clones; its ten largest clones have roughly 7%. The sample taken for sequencing was blood buffy coat. The receptors stem from a woman aged 18 to 69 with a cervical HPV16 infection that either progressed to CIN3+ or cleared (not recorded which).

To note about this clone: The read comes to an end 3 residues before the CDR3 does, leaving the germline J gene to fill in the end. The rearrangement uses TRBV20-1 and TRBJ1-5, with a tentative D call TRBD1 (5 bases). Between the trimmed V and J ends, which lost 3 bases and 4 bases, there was a span of 10 bases. The CDR3 extends over 13 amino acids. Per germline, CDR1 DFQATT and CDR2 SNEGSKA (reference sequence). CDR3 DNA, as far as it was read: TGCAGTGCTAGGTTTCAGGGAAATCAGCCC. It yields the protein CSARFQGNQP. The whole CDR3 reads CSARFQGNQPQHF.

To note about this clone: The read is 3 residues too short to cover the CDR3 end, so that end is filled in from the germline J gene. The chain links TRBV7-9 to TRBJ2-3, with a weak D call TRBD2 (6 bases). The CDR3 consists of 15 residues. Germline-derived CDR1 and CDR2 are SEHNR and FQNEAQ (reference sequence). The CDR3 DNA, read in part, is TGTGCCAGCAGCCCCCGGGACTTGCTCCAAGAGACG. This codes for CASSPRDLLQET. The entire CDR3 protein is CASSPRDLLQETQYF.

The part of the CDR3 DNA that was read is TGTGCCAGCAGCTTAGCCCGACTAGCGGGTGACTCCTACAATGAC. Translating gives CASSLARLAGDSYND. The entire CDR3 protein is CASSLARLAGDSYNDYTF. The chain carries TRBV7-6 and TRBJ1-2; D is unresolved. The read is 3 residues too short to cover the CDR3 end, so that end is filled in from the germline J gene. This CDR3 region has 18 residues. Germline V gene data show CDR1 as SGHVS and CDR2 as FNYEAQ.

Turning to this clone: The read ends 3 residues early relative to the CDR3; the germline J gene fills the gap. This sequence joins TRBV30 and TRBJ1-6; TRBD1 matches at 7 bases. With 0 bases clipped from V and 7 bases from J, the junction kept 6 bases outside the gene matches. This CDR3 has 15 residues. Germline V lookup: CDR1 GTSNPN, CDR2 SVGIG (reference sequence). The CDR3: CAWSVRGGGNSPLHF. Partial CDR3 DNA: TGTGCCTGGAGTGTACGAGGGGGCGGAAATTCACCC.

The DNA read from the CDR3 is TGCAGTGCTAGAGAGCGGAGCTCCTACAATGAG. This gives the protein CSARERSSYNE. The whole CDR3 sequence is CSARERSSYNEQFF. The rearrangement links TRBV20-1 to TRBJ2-1; no clear D. The read stops 3 residues short of the end of the CDR3; the missing end is completed from the germline J gene. The germline V gene encodes CDR1 DFQATT and CDR2 SNEGSKA (reference sequence). This CDR3 spans 14 amino acids. V was trimmed by 0 bases and J by 0 bases, leaving 6 bases between them.

Turning to this clone: Read sequence stops 3 residues before the CDR3 end, and the germline J gene provides the missing end. This chain links TRBV27 with TRBJ1-3; 8 bases match TRBD1. J was trimmed by 3 bases and V by 5 bases; bases with no gene match: 6. The CDR3 contains 15 residues. CDR1 and CDR2 from the germline V gene are MNHEY and SMNVEV (reference sequence). CDR3 DNA (partial): TGTGCCAGCAGTACTCAGGGGGCTTTTGGAAACACC. It codes for CASSTQGAFGNT. The full CDR3 protein is CASSTQGAFGNTIYF.

A word on this clone: The CDR3 end falls 3 residues outside the read, so it is completed with the germline J gene. The genes are TRBV7-2 and TRBJ2-1; 10 nucleotides line up with TRBD1. This CDR3 has 15 amino acids. Germline trimming cut 6 bases from V and 9 bases from J; bases unmatched to any gene: 11. CDR1 SGHTA and CDR2 FQGNSA come from the germline V gene. The part of the CDR3 DNA that was read is TGTGCCAGCAGAGAAGACAGGGGGCTTTACGGTGAG. The encoded protein is CASREDRGLYGE. The whole CDR3 region reads CASREDRGLYGEQFF.

About this clone itself: The DNA ends 3 residues before the CDR3 does, and the rest of the CDR3 is filled in from the germline J gene. The chain is built from TRBV2 and TRBJ2-2; 13 bases map to TRBD2. The CDR3 is 16 amino acids. V lost 6 bases and J lost 4; bases outside the gene matches: 5. Germline V gives CDR1 SNHLY, CDR2 FYNNEI. The CDR3 here is CASRLGTSGATGELFF. The CDR3 bases that were read are TGTGCCAGCAGACTCGGGACTAGCGGGGCCACCGGGGAG.

Details on this clone: The read terminates 3 residues before the CDR3 end, so the remaining end is supplied by the germline J gene. The chain links TRBV6-2 or TRBV6-3 to TRBJ2-3, with D possibly matching TRBD1 (6 bases). The CDR3 has 15 amino acids. V was clipped by 7 bases and J by 2 bases, with 16 bases between them. Germline loops: CDR1 MNHEY, CDR2 SVGEGT. The DNA read from the CDR3 is TGTGCCAGCAAGGGTCCCCAGGGGAACACAGATACG. Its protein product is CASKGPQGNTDT. The CDR3, in full, reads CASKGPQGNTDTQYF.

With regard to this clone: The observed sequence ends 3 residues before the CDR3 terminus, with the missing tail filled in from the germline J gene. This chain links TRBV6-2 or TRBV6-3 with TRBJ1-6, with 7 nucleotides matching TRBD1. Germline assignment: CDR1 MNHEY and CDR2 SVGEGT. The V segment lost 6 bases and the J segment 5 bases; nucleotides outside the gene matches: 10. There are 16 residues in the CDR3. The DNA read from the CDR3 is TGTGCCAGCAGATCAGGGGGAACAGCCAATAATTCACCC. It translates to CASRSGGTANNSP. The entire CDR3 is CASRSGGTANNSPLHF.

Notes on this clone: Read coverage stops 3 residues before the CDR3 terminus; the germline J gene supplies the remainder. V usage is TRBV18 and J usage is TRBJ1-1, with 7 bases identical to TRBD1. Germline V gene sequence: CDR1 KGHSH, CDR2 LQKENI. The CDR3 is 16 amino acids. The CDR3 here is CASSPPPGQSNEKAFF. CDR3 bases read: TGTGCCAGCTCACCACCTCCGGGACAGAGTAATGAAAAA.

Details on this clone: At one end the junction does not follow the germline gene, possibly because of a read error. The CDR3 end falls 3 residues outside the read, so it is completed with the germline J gene. This chain connects TRBV7-2 to TRBJ1-2, with 8 bases aligning to TRBD1. The germline CDR1 and CDR2 sequences are SGHTA and FQGNSA. The CDR3 sequence is 15 residues long. Partial CDR3 DNA: TGTGCCAGCAGCATAGCCGGGACAGGCACAGATACC. Protein: CASSIAGTGTDT. The entire CDR3 reads CASSIAGTGTDTYTF.

Of note for this clone: With the read ending 3 residues before the CDR3 end, the germline J gene is used to fill in that end. The chain is built from TRBV19 and TRBJ2-7, with 9 nucleotides matching TRBD1. From germline, CDR1 is LNHDA and CDR2 SQIVND (reference sequence). V dropped 1 base and J dropped 0; count of bases not matched to a gene: 1. The CDR3 runs to 15 residues. CDR3 sequence: CASSIGTGVSYEQYF. The DNA read from the CDR3 is TGTGCCAGTAGTATAGGGACAGGGGTCTCCTACGAG.

CDR3 residues: CSAKLAGGVDTQYF. The DNA read from the CDR3 is TGCAGTGCTAAACTAGCGGGGGGAGTGGATACG. The gene calls are TRBV20-1 and TRBJ2-3, with 12 bases aligning to TRBD2. The CDR3 end lies 3 residues beyond the end of the read and is filled in from the germline J gene. Germline CDR1 DFQATT, CDR2 SNEGSKA (reference sequence). The CDR3 is 14 residues long. The V gene end was trimmed by 4 bases and the J gene end by 6 bases; junction bases not matched to a gene: 5.

Concerning this clone itself: From the germline J gene comes the end of the CDR3, since the read stops 3 residues before it. The J gene is TRBJ1-2, the V gene TRBV6-2 or TRBV6-3; possible D gene TRBD1, 5 bases. The CDR3 spans 13 residues. Germline V gives CDR1 MNHEY, CDR2 SVGEGT. Deletions cut 2 bases from V and 6 bases from J, with 10 bases between. CDR3 bases read: TGTGCCAGCAGTTACAGCAGGGCGGATGGC. Translated: CASSYSRADG. In full, the CDR3 is CASSYSRADGYTF.

As regards this clone: The read is 3 residues too short to cover the CDR3 end, so that end is filled in from the germline J gene. The chain is built from TRBV5-4 and TRBJ1-2; no reliable D call. CDR1 and CDR2 (germline): SGHNT, YYREEE (reference sequence). V was trimmed by 3 bases and J by 2 bases, leaving 8 bases between them. The CDR3 totals 13 residues. CDR3 in amino acids: CASSSDTNYGYTF. CDR3 DNA, as far as it was read: TGTGCCAGCAGCTCCGACACCAACTATGGC.

Of note for this clone: The read ends 3 residues shy of where the CDR3 ends; the end is completed using the germline J gene. This chain joins TRBV28 and TRBJ1-6; 9 positions match TRBD1. The CDR3 is 16 residues long. CDR1 and CDR2 from the germline V gene are MDHEN and SYDVKM. V lost 4 bases to trimming and J lost 6 bases; unmatched junction nucleotides: 7. The covered CDR3 bases are TGTGCCAGCAGTTCCGGACAGGGGATAGGTAATTCACCC. Protein sequence: CASSSGQGIGNSP. The complete CDR3 sequence is CASSSGQGIGNSPLHF.

According to its frequency, this clone is medium-sized. Read coverage stops 3 residues before the CDR3 terminus; the germline J gene supplies the remainder. This chain joins TRBV5-1 and TRBJ2-6; D remains unclear. V lost 0 bases and J lost 0, with 4 bases in between. The CDR3 extends over 15 amino acids. Germline CDR1 SGHRS, CDR2 YFSETQ. Partial CDR3 DNA: TGCGCCAGCAGCTTGGCAGGCTCTGGGGCCAACGTC. As protein: CASSLAGSGANV. The whole CDR3 sequence reads CASSLAGSGANVLTF. Based on the CDR3 plus reference TRBV5-1 and TRBJ2-6, the full variable domain is KAGVTQTPRYLIKTRGQQVTLSCSPISGHRSVSWYQQTPGQGLQFLFEYFSETQRNKGNFPGRFSGRQFSNSRSEMNVSTLELGDSALYLCASSLAGSGANVLTFGAGSRLTVL.

A remark on this clone: The read terminates 3 residues ahead of where the CDR3 ends, so the germline J gene completes it. This chain joins TRBV20-1 and TRBJ1-2; no clear D. This CDR3 is 14 amino acids long. Germline CDR1 and CDR2: DFQATT and SNEGSKA (reference sequence). The CDR3 loop is CSARSGISTDTYTF. The CDR3 DNA, read in part, is TGCAGTGCTAGGTCGGGGATTAGCACAGATACC.

A note on this clone: Relative to the germline gene, one junction end is altered; a read error may explain this. The read finishes 3 residues shy of the CDR3 end, and the germline J gene is used to complete it. The chain joins TRBV20-1 to TRBJ2-3; 11 positions match TRBD2. This CDR3 is 14 amino acids long. Germline V gene sequence: CDR1 DFQATT, CDR2 SNEGSKA (reference sequence). CDR3 DNA (partial): TGCAGTGCTAGGGTAGCGGGAGGGTCAGAGACG. The encoded protein is CSARVAGGSET. The full-length CDR3 reads as CSARVAGGSETQYF.

On this clone: The observed sequence ends 3 residues before the CDR3 terminus, with the missing tail filled in from the germline J gene. The sample has other DNA sequences that encode this CDR3 too. J is TRBJ2-1 and V is TRBV2, with D possibly called TRBD1 or TRBD2 (5 bases each). This CDR3 has 14 residues. In germline, CDR1 is SNHLY, CDR2 FYNNEI. Between the trimmed V and J ends, which lost 8 bases and 5 bases, there was a span of 16 bases. The CDR3 loop reads CASEGDNRHNEQFF. CDR3 DNA (partial): TGTGCCAGCGAGGGCGACAACAGGCACAATGAG.

Concerning this clone itself: The CDR3 extends 3 residues past the end of the read, so its final part is completed from the germline J gene. This sequence joins TRBV20-1 and TRBJ1-2, with unresolved D. This CDR3 contains 12 residues. Germline CDR1 DFQATT, CDR2 SNEGSKA (reference sequence). The CDR3 DNA, read in part, is TGCAGTGCTACTCCTAGCGGGTTAGGG. Amino acids: CSATPSGLG. The CDR3 reads in full as CSATPSGLGYTF.

The CDR3 bases that were read are TGTGCCAGCAGCTTGGATCGGGGGATACAAGAGACC. This encodes CASSLDRGIQET. The entire CDR3 protein reads CASSLDRGIQETQYF. V and J are TRBV5-5 and TRBJ2-5, with D perhaps matching TRBD2 (6 bases). The read finishes 3 residues shy of the CDR3 end, and the germline J gene is used to complete it. The CDR3 spans 15 residues. Germline CDR1 reads SGHKS; CDR2 reads YYEKEE (reference sequence). Trimming took 0 bases from V and 2 from J, leaving 11 bases between them.

As concerns this clone: Sequencing ends 3 residues short of the CDR3 end; the germline J gene provides the rest. The V and J genes are TRBV7-2 and TRBJ1-5, with D possibly matching TRBD1 (6 bases). The germline V gene has CDR1 SGHTA and CDR2 FQGNSA. V was pared by 3 bases and J by 5 bases, with 8 bases between. CDR3 length: 13 amino acids. The covered CDR3 bases are TGTGCCAGCAGCTTGACAGGAGATCAGCCC. Its translation is CASSLTGDQP. The full-length CDR3 reads as CASSLTGDQPQHF.

With respect to this clone: Read coverage stops 3 residues before the CDR3 terminus; the germline J gene supplies the remainder. This chain joins TRBV20-1 and TRBJ1-5; D possibly corresponds to TRBD1 (6 bases). CDR1 DFQATT and CDR2 SNEGSKA come from the germline V gene (reference sequence). Trimming stripped 0 bases from V and 3 bases from J, with 12 bases between. This CDR3 is 15 amino acids long. CDR3 sequence: CSARDVRTDNQPQHF. CDR3 DNA (partial): TGCAGTGCTAGAGATGTACGGACAGACAATCAGCCC.